This T cell receptor beta chain was identified during a study of blood T cell repertoires in COVID-19. Germline V gives CDR1 SEHNR, CDR2 FQNEAQ (reference sequence). The V segment lost 1 base and the J segment 4 bases; nucleotides outside the gene matches: 7. This CDR3 is 16 amino acids long. TCRdb's copy holds only in-frame clones and misses some; the assay was immunoSEQ multiplex PCR. In the table there are under 100,000 clones, about 85% of which are singletons. Sequenced: peripheral blood. The gene calls are TRBV7-9 and TRBJ1-5, with 7 bases that match TRBD1. The clonotype was recovered from a male donor with acute or convalescent COVID-19. The CDR3 protein is CASSLGGRDSNQPQHF. The CDR3 DNA reads as TGTGCCAGCAGCTTAGGGGGTCGGGACAGTAATCAGCCCCAGCATTTT. Variable domain in full (rest from reference TRBV7-9 and TRBJ1-5): DTGVSQNPRHKITKRGQNVTFRCDPISEHNRLYWYRQTLGQGPEFLTYFQNEAQLEKSRLLSDRFSAERPKGSFSTLEIQRTEQGDSAMYLCASSLGGRDSNQPQHFGDGTRLSIL.